These 8 T cell receptor beta chains came from one sample sequenced in a study of OX40 agonist ivuxolimab in advanced cancers. Assay: immunoSEQ multiplex PCR; the TCRdb copy retains only in-frame clones and omits some. The sample holds about 80,000 clones, approximately 86% seen once. The input for sequencing was CD4+ or CD8+ T cells sorted from blood, taken in a trial of the OX40 agonist ivuxolimab. The source is an adult with an advanced solid tumor such as melanoma, head and neck, liver or kidney cancer.

The CDR3 DNA follows: TGTGCCAGCAGTGACTGGTCCCCCTCTGGGGCCAACGTCCTGACTTTC. Protein: CASSDWSPSGANVLTF. This chain joins TRBV6-4 and TRBJ2-6; D ambiguous. This CDR3 region has 16 residues. With 1 base removed from V and 0 bases from J, the gap between germline ends came to 7 bases. In germline, CDR1 is MRHNA, CDR2 SNTAGT.

This chain links TRBV19 with TRBJ2-7, with 12 bases fitting TRBD2. Unmatched junction bases numbered 9, after V lost 0 bases and J lost 6 bases. Germline V gives CDR1 LNHDA, CDR2 SQIVND (reference sequence). The CDR3 is 17 amino acids. In nucleotides, the CDR3 is TGTGCCAGTAGTATAGATCCCCCCGGACTAGCGGGGCTCGAGCAGTACTTC. This translates into CASSIDPPGLAGLEQYF.

The chain joins TRBV5-1 to TRBJ1-2; TRBD1 matches at 7 bases. CDR1 is SGHRS and CDR2 is YFSETQ in the germline V gene. The CDR3 spans 15 residues. V gave up 3 bases and J gave up 5 bases; unmatched junction bases: 10. This CDR3 reads CASSSGQSLGYGYTF. Written as DNA, the CDR3 is TGCGCCAGCAGCTCGGGACAGTCCCTTGGGTATGGCTACACCTTC.

This clone was observed a single time. The chain couples TRBV5-3 to TRBJ2-7, with 10 nucleotides matching TRBD1. TRBV5-3 is annotated as an ORF whose role is uncertain. This CDR3 comprises 13 residues. V shed 8 bases, J shed 4 bases, and the junction held 6 bases outside the gene matches. The CDR3: CASNRQGAYEQYF. DNA of the CDR3: TGTGCCAGCAACAGACAGGGGGCTTACGAGCAGTACTTC.

The sample holds one count of this clone. The gene calls are TRBV7-6 and TRBJ1-1, with 8 bases fitting TRBD1. Germline lookup yields CDR1 SGHVS and CDR2 FNYEAQ. Losses at the gene ends were 5 bases for V and 4 bases for J; bases not matched to a gene: 9. The length of the CDR3 is 15 residues. The CDR3 coding sequence is TGTGCCAGCAGCAGTCAGACAGGGGCGACCACTGAAGCTTTCTTT. This gives the protein CASSSQTGATTEAFF.

The gene calls are TRBV18 and TRBJ2-5, with D possibly being TRBD1 (5 bases). V lost 4 bases to trimming and J lost 5 bases, with 14 bases between them. CDR3 length: 14 residues. CDR1 and CDR2 from the germline V gene are KGHSH and LQKENI. Written as DNA, the CDR3 is TGTGCCAGCTCACTTGGGGCCGACGGGGAGACCCAGTACTTC. Translating gives CASSLGADGETQYF.

This chain links TRBV27 with TRBJ2-7; 10 bases are shared with TRBD2. V trimming: 6 bases; J trimming: 2 bases; junction bases outside the gene matches: 16. CDR3 length equals 18 residues. Per the germline V gene, CDR1 is MNHEY and CDR2 is SMNVEV (reference sequence). CDR3 sequence reads: CASSPKASGRAFAYEQYF. In DNA form, the CDR3 reads TGTGCCAGCAGCCCAAAGGCCAGCGGGAGGGCATTTGCCTACGAGCAGTACTTC.

The V and J genes are TRBV7-3 and TRBJ2-4; D uncertain. The ends were cut back, 2 bases at V and 16 bases at J, with 15 bases in the middle. Germline CDR1 SGHTA, CDR2 FQGTGA. CDR3 size: 12 residues. The CDR3 sequence: CASSLVAGFLYF. CDR3 bases: TGTGCCAGCAGCTTAGTAGCCGGCTTTCTCTACTTC.